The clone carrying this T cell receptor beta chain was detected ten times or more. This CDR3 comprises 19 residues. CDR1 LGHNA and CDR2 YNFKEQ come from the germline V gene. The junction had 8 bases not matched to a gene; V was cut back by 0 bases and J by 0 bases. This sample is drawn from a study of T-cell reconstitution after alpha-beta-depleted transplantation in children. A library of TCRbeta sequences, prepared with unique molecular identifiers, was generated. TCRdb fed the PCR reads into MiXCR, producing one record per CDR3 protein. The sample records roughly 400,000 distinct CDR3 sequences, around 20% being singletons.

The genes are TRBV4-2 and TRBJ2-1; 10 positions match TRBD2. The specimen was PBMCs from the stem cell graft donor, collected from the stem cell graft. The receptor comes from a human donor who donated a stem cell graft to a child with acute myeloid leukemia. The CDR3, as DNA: TGTGCCAGCAGCCAAGACCCCGGGACTAGCGAGAGCTCCTACAATGAGCAGTTCTTC. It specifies CASSQDPGTSESSYNEQFF.